This TCR beta chain was recorded in a study of neurological immune-mediated disorders. This clonotype was seen at least ten times. Its specificity is not known. Overall study results and limits: There was no clinical or MRI feature that was associated with the multiple sclerosis repertoire cluster.

The authors made cDNA by 5'RACE with 10-nucleotide random UMIs. From 15-18 subjects, each sequencing run yielded over 180 million TCR-beta sequences. TCRdb re-called the 5' RACE reads through MiXCR, storing one row per CDR3 protein. This table has 55,000 to 70,000 distinct CDR3 sequences, 4.5% to 5.5% appearing once. Libraries used 2 million unsorted PBMCs kept frozen in RNAlater. Germline V gives CDR1 LGHNA, CDR2 YNFKEQ. The V and J ends lost 1 base and 2 bases respectively, with 12 bases between them. The CDR3 consists of 16 residues. The source is a woman aged 45-60 years with multiple sclerosis. The specimen was PBMCs. The rearrangement uses TRBV4-2 and TRBJ1-5; D is undetermined. CDR3 nucleotide sequence: TGTGCCAGCAGCCAAGGAGCCCCGACTGGCAATCAGCCCCAGCATTTT. It specifies CASSQGAPTGNQPQHF.